The next 10 T cell receptor beta chains were all read from a single sample in a study of blood T cell repertoires in COVID-19. TCRdb's copy holds only in-frame clones and misses some; the assay was immunoSEQ multiplex PCR. The sample lists over 70,000 clones, 70% to 80% occurring once. Sequencing was carried out using peripheral blood. The receptors here all came from a human donor in a cohort sampled during active COVID-19.

V usage is TRBV28 and J usage is TRBJ1-3; D unresolved. Germline V CDR1 and CDR2: MDHEN, SYDVKM. V lost 4 bases to trimming and J lost 0 bases, with 16 bases between them. The CDR3 length is 17 residues. Here the CDR3 DNA reads TGTGCCAGCAGTTCGCTAACCTCGACATTCTCTGGAAACACCATATATTTT. Translation gives CASSSLTSTFSGNTIYF.

This chain uses TRBV28 with TRBJ2-7; TRBD1 matches 7 bases. The V segment lost 6 bases and the J segment 2 bases; nucleotides outside the gene matches: 7. The CDR3 is 14 amino acids. Germline V gene data show CDR1 as MDHEN and CDR2 as SYDVKM. The chain's CDR3 is CASSPTGFTYEQYF. CDR3 in DNA: TGTGCCAGCAGCCCGACAGGGTTTACCTACGAGCAGTACTTC.

This chain connects TRBV7-2 to TRBJ2-1; TRBD1 is a possible D gene (6 bases). V shed 5 bases and J shed 4 bases, with 18 bases lying between them. The CDR3 loop spans 16 amino acids. Per the germline V gene, CDR1 is SGHTA and CDR2 is FQGNSA. Written as DNA, the CDR3 is TGTGCCAGCAGCCCTACAGGGTTACGAAATTACAATGAGCAGTTCTTC. It specifies CASSPTGLRNYNEQFF.

This clone was seen more than once but under ten times. The V call is TRBV18, the J call TRBJ2-5; D is perhaps TRBD2 (5 bases). The V gene's germline CDR1 is KGHSH and CDR2 LQKENI. Trimming stripped 5 bases from V and 5 bases from J, with 12 bases between. This CDR3 spans 13 amino acids. CDR3 nucleotides: TGTGCCAGCTCAAACGGGGATTTGGAGACCCAGTACTTC. Amino acids: CASSNGDLETQYF.

The rearrangement uses TRBV5-1 and TRBJ1-5; possible D gene TRBD1, 5 bases. The CDR3 extends over 15 amino acids. The V gene's germline CDR1 is SGHRS and CDR2 YFSETQ. V lost 4 bases and J 6 bases, leaving 17 bases between the germline ends. The CDR3 sequence is CASSPLGGEAQPQHF. The CDR3 DNA follows: TGCGCCAGCAGCCCCCTCGGGGGGGAGGCTCAGCCCCAGCATTTT. Variable domain in full (rest from reference TRBV5-1 and TRBJ1-5): KAGVTQTPRYLIKTRGQQVTLSCSPISGHRSVSWYQQTPGQGLQFLFEYFSETQRNKGNFPGRFSGRQFSNSRSEMNVSTLELGDSALYLCASSPLGGEAQPQHFGDGTRLSIL.

The rearrangement links TRBV28 to TRBJ2-2; 9 bases fit TRBD1. This CDR3 has 14 residues. The V and J ends lost 6 bases and 7 bases, in that order; junction bases with no gene match: 6. Germline V gene data show CDR1 as MDHEN and CDR2 as SYDVKM. CDR3 sequence (DNA): TGTGCCAGCAGAATACAGGGGGCGGGCGGGGAGCTGTTTTTT. This gives the protein CASRIQGAGGELFF.

The rearrangement uses TRBV7-9 and TRBJ2-5; 9 bases agree with TRBD2. The ends lost 7 bases at V and 5 bases at J; junction bases unmatched: 11. This CDR3 is 15 amino acids long. Germline CDR1 reads SEHNR; CDR2 reads FQNEAQ (reference sequence). The CDR3 spells CASTSSSGRFETQYF. CDR3 bases: TGTGCCAGCACCTCTTCGAGCGGGAGGTTTGAGACCCAGTACTTC.

The rearrangement uses TRBV5-1 and TRBJ2-3; weak D call: TRBD1 (6 bases). The CDR3 length is 13 residues. V dropped 7 bases and J dropped 3 bases, with 12 bases sitting between them. Germline V gene data show CDR1 as SGHRS and CDR2 as YFSETQ. CDR3 DNA sequence: TGCGCCAGCGGCGTCCAGGGGACAGATACGCAGTATTTT. It translates to CASGVQGTDTQYF.

The J gene is TRBJ2-3, the V gene TRBV19; D is undetermined. From germline, CDR1 is LNHDA and CDR2 SQIVND (reference sequence). This CDR3 is built from 15 residues. V lost 6 bases and J lost 0, with 13 bases in between. CDR3 amino acids: CASSLPWASTDTQYF. The CDR3 bases are TGTGCCAGTAGCCTCCCCTGGGCTAGCACAGATACGCAGTATTTT.

This chain links TRBV7-9 with TRBJ1-2; 9 nucleotides line up with TRBD1. The trim removed 4 bases at V and 4 bases at J, leaving 4 bases unmatched. The germline V gene encodes CDR1 SEHNR and CDR2 FQNEAQ (reference sequence). CDR3 length: 14 residues. CDR3 loop: CASSSQGAGYGYTF. The CDR3 DNA follows: TGTGCCAGCAGCTCACAGGGGGCTGGCTATGGCTACACCTTC.